The source of this TCR beta chain is a study of cytomegalovirus exposure and HLA in healthy donors. Findings and caveats of the study: Of the V segments, some could not be distinguished, including TRBV6-2 and TRBV6-3, and were excluded. An Asian-associated ancestry cluster reportedly showed fewer N-insertions than the approximately 650-donor mean in a later analysis. Later examination showed HLA-associated TCR beta chains had greater clonal expansion than equally common others.

This CDR3 region has 16 residues. V lost 4 bases, J lost 10 bases, and 11 bases stayed unmatched. This clone was seen once. The antigen remains unidentified. The PCR was carried out with 60 Vbeta primers and 13 Jbeta primers. Here immunoSEQ multiplex PCR was the method, and the copy in TCRdb shows in-frame clones only, minus some. The top ten clones hold approximately 2% of a sample with fewer than 200,000 clones, 70% to 80% of them seen once. V usage is TRBV6-7 and J usage is TRBJ2-1; 12 bases are a match to TRBD2. TRBV6-7 is an ORF for which the function is uncertain. The sequencing sample was made of PBMCs. The TCR originated in a man aged 35 to 55 in good health and CMV-seronegative. DNA for the CDR3: TGTGCCAGCAGTTCGGAGGGACTAGCGGGTGATCTGGAGCAGTTCTTC. Its protein is CASSSEGLAGDLEQFF.